This T cell receptor (beta chain) was observed in a study of shared clonotypes between healthy human individuals. Study-wide findings and caveats: An expected dependence of interdonor clonotype sharing on sequencing depth was noted.

As defined, naive CD8 cells were CD45RO-negative and positively selected for CCR7, with terminally differentiated effector memory CD45RA+ cells excluded. Each PCR replicate from the sorted subsets contained around 0.2 ug DNA, which is around 30,000 T cell genomes. Some clones are missing from TCRdb's copy, which holds only in-frame ones; the method was immunoSEQ multiplex PCR. The repertoire holds 2 million to 2.5 million clones, 85% to 95% seen once, with over 1.5% in the top ten. On this clone: Its target is not known.

The V gene's germline CDR1 is SEHNR and CDR2 FQNEAQ (reference sequence). V gave up 6 bases and J gave up 7 bases, with 15 bases separating them. There are 14 residues in the CDR3. This chain uses TRBV7-9 with TRBJ1-4, with a weak D call TRBD1 (6 bases). The specimen was naive CD8+ T cells from PBMCs. The clonotype was recovered from a man in his late teens or twenties in good health. Some clones in this sample may be carry-over from other donors' samples. CDR3 residues: CASRPTGVTEKLFF. The CDR3 DNA reads TGTGCCAGCAGGCCGACAGGAGTAACTGAAAAACTGTTTTTT.